The entry that follows covers one T cell receptor beta chain sequence. Its matching antigen is unknown. This sample was included in a study of OX40 agonist ivuxolimab in advanced cancers. Across the study: Clinicians treated patients with ivuxolimab, an agonistic anti-OX40 (CD134) antibody. Cohort: approximately 83% men, mean age approximately 60, aged roughly 20 to 79. Study-wide findings and caveats: Expanded clones were, on average, more numerous among CD8+ T cells than CD4+.

Germline loops: CDR1 SGHVS, CDR2 FNYEAQ. Trimming pared 5 bases from V and 2 bases from J, leaving 5 bases between. This CDR3 is built from 12 residues. Only in-frame clones appear in the TCRdb table, and some are missing; sequencing was by immunoSEQ multiplex PCR. Of about 77,000 clones listed, around 80% were seen once; the top ten hold 0.76%. The rearrangement uses TRBV7-6 and TRBJ2-3; no clear D gene. Sequenced here: CD4+ or CD8+ T cells sorted from blood, sampled in a trial of the OX40 agonist ivuxolimab. This clonotype originated in an adult with an advanced solid tumor such as melanoma, head and neck, liver or kidney cancer. The CDR3: CASSPYTDTQYF. DNA of the CDR3: TGTGCCAGCAGCCCTTACACAGATACGCAGTATTTT. The variable domain in full, completed from reference TRBV7-6 and TRBJ2-3, reads GAGVSQSPRYKVTKRGQDVALRCDPISGHVSLYWYRQALGQGPEFLTYFNYEAQQDKSGLPNDRFSAERPEGSISTLTIQRTEQRDSAMYRCASSPYTDTQYFGPGTRLTVL.